This TCR beta chain was obtained from a study of T cell responses to AZD1222 COVID-19 vaccine. Comments on this clone: Its antigen is not known.

Study-wide results and caveats: Only a handful of AZD1222 recipients, about six in all, had baseline seropositivity. Clonal diversity was possibly underestimated, and the donors were mostly white British, with more females. Compared with day 0, the breadth and depth of the Spike-specific TCR repertoire rose significantly after two doses of AZD1222. Nearly half of unique spike-specific TCRs reportedly avoided B.1.351 and B.1.1.7 mutated regions.

V shed 1 base, J shed 8 bases, and the junction held 3 bases outside the gene matches. Germline loops: CDR1 LGHDT, CDR2 YNNKEL (reference sequence). The CDR3 sequence is 15 residues long. The method was immunoSEQ multiplex PCR; TCRdb's version includes in-frame clones alone and lacks a portion of them. The sample holds about 160,000 clones, just over 90% seen once. The source of this sequence is an adult in good health. The chain joins TRBV3-1 (or the pseudogene TRBV3-2) to TRBJ2-1; 12 bases line up with TRBD2. Material: peripheral blood, obtained on day 0 of MenACWY control vaccination. The CDR3 bases are TGTGCCAGCAGCCAAGCTAGCGGGAGGGCGGATGAGCAGTTCTTC. Translation gives CASSQASGRADEQFF.